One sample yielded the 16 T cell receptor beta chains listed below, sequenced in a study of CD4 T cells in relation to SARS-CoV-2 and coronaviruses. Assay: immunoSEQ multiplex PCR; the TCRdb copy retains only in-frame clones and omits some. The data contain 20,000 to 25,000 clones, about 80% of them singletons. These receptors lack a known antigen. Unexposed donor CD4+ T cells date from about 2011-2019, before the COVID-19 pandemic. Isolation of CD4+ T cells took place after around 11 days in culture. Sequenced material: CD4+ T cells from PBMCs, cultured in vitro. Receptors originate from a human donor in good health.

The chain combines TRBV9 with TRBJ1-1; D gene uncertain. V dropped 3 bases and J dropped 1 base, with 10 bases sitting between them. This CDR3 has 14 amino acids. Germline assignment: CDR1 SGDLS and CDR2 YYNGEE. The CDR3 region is CASSDLSENTEAFF. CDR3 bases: TGTGCCAGCAGCGACCTTTCAGAGAACACTGAAGCTTTCTTT. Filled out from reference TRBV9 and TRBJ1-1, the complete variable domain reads DSGVTQTPKHLITATGQRVTLRCSPRSGDLSVYWYQQSLDQGLQFLIQYYNGEERAKGNILERFSAQQFPDLHSELNLSSLELGDSALYFCASSDLSENTEAFFGQGTRLTVV.

CDR3 amino acids: CASSIRTSDTQYF. The CDR3 DNA follows: TGTGCCAGCTCCATAAGGACGTCAGATACGCAGTATTTT. The chain couples TRBV7-8 to TRBJ2-3, with unresolved D. The CDR3 sequence is 13 residues long. In germline, CDR1 is SGHVS, CDR2 FQNEAQ. The V end lost 8 bases, the J end lost 4 bases, and 13 bases lay between the germline ends.

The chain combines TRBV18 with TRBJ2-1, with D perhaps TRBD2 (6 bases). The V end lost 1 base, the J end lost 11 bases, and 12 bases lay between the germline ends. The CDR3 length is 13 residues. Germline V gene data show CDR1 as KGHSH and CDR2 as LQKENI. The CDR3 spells CASSPRSREQQFF. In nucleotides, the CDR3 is TGTGCCAGCTCACCACGTTCCCGGGAGCAGCAGTTCTTC.

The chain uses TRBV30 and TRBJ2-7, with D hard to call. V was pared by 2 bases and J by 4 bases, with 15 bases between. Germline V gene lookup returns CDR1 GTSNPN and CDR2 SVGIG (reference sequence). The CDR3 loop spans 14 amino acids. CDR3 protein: CAWSPKTVEYEQYF. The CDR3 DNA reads TGTGCCTGGAGTCCGAAAACGGTAGAGTACGAGCAGTACTTC.

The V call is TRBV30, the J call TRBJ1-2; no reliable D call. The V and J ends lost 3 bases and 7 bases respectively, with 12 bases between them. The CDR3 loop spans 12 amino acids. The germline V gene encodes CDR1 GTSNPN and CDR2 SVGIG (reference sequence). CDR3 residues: CAWSPWAAGYTF. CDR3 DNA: TGTGCCTGGAGCCCGTGGGCAGCTGGCTACACCTTC.

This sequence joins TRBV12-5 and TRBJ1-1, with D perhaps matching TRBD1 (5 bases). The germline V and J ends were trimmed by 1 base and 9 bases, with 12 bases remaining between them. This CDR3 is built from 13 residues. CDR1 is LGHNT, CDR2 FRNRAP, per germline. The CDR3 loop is CASGLDGTGQAFF. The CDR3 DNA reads TGTGCTAGTGGTTTGGACGGTACAGGTCAAGCTTTCTTT.

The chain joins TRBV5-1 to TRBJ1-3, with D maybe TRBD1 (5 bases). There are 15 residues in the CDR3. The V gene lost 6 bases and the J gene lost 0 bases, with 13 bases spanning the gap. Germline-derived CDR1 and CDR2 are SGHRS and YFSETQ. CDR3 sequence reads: CASTLTGVSGNTIYF. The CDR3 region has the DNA TGCGCCAGCACCCTCACGGGGGTCTCTGGAAACACCATATATTTT.

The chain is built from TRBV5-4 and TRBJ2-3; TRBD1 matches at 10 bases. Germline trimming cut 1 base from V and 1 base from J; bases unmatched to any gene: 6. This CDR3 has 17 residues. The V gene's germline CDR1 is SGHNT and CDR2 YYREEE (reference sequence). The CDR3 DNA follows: TGTGCCAGCAGCTTGTATACGGGACAGGGGCGCACAGATACGCAGTATTTT. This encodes CASSLYTGQGRTDTQYF.

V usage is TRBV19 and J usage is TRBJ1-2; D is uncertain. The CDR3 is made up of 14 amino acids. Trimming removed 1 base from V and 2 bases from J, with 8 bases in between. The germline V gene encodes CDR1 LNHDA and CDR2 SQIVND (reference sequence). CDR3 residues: CASSIVGKNYGYTF. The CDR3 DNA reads TGTGCCAGTAGTATAGTTGGAAAGAACTATGGCTACACCTTC.

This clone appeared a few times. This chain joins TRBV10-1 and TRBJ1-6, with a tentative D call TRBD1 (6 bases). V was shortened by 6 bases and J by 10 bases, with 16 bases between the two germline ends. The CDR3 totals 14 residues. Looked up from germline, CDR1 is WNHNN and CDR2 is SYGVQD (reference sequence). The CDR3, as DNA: TGCGCCAGCAGCCCCCAGGGGAAGGAATCACCCCTCCACTTT. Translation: CASSPQGKESPLHF.

The CDR3 loop is CASSSGLAGGEQFF. As DNA, the CDR3 is TGTGCCAGCAGCTCGGGACTAGCGGGAGGTGAGCAGTTCTTC. The chain employs TRBV11-3 and TRBJ2-1; 15 nucleotides line up with TRBD2. CDR1 SGHNT and CDR2 YENEEA come from the germline V gene. The CDR3 runs to 14 residues. V lost 4 bases and J lost 9; bases outside the gene matches: 1.

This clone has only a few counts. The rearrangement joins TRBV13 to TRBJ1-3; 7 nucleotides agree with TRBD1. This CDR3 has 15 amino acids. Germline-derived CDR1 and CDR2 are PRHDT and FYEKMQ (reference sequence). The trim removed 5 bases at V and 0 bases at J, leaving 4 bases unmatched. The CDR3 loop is CASSPDRSSGNTIYF. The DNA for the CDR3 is TGTGCCAGCAGCCCGGACAGGAGCTCTGGAAACACCATATATTTT.

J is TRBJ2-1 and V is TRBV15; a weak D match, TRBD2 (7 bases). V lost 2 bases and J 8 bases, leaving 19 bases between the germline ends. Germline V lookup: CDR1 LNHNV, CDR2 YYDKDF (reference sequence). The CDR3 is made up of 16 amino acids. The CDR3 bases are TGTGCCACCAGCAGACGATGGGGGGGGCGCGTCCATGAGCAGTTCTTC. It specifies CATSRRWGGRVHEQFF.

CDR3 nucleotide sequence: TGTGCCAGCAGCTTGATAGCGCAAGAGACCCAGTACTTC. Encoded protein: CASSLIAQETQYF. The chain uses TRBV5-6 and TRBJ2-5; D perhaps matches TRBD2 (5 bases). This CDR3 is 13 amino acids long. CDR1 and CDR2 (germline): SGHDT, YYEEEE. V gave up 1 base and J gave up 2 bases, with 6 bases separating them.

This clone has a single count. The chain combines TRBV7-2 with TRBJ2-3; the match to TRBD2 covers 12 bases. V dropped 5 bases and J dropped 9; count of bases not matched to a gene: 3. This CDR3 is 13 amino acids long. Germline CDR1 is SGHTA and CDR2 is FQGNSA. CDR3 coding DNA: TGTGCCAGCAGCCGAGGACTAGCGGGGACGCAGTATTTT. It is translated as CASSRGLAGTQYF.

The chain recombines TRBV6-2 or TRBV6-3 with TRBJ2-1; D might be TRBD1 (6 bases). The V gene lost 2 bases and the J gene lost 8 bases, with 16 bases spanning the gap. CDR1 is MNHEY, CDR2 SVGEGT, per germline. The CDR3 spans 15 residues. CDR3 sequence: CASSYPPIQGHEQFF. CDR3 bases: TGTGCCAGCAGTTACCCCCCTATACAGGGCCATGAGCAGTTCTTC.